The 13 T cell receptor beta chains reported below all come from one sample, sequenced in a study of shared clonotypes between healthy human individuals. The repertoire was sequenced with immunoSEQ multiplex PCR; TCRdb's copy has only in-frame clones and lacks some. The sample shows about 2 million clones, 85% to 95% of them seen only once. Sequenced: naive CD4+ T cells sorted from blood. Subset specified: CD45RA+ positively selected. Source of these receptors: a man between 18 and 29 years old in good health.

The J gene is TRBJ2-3, the V gene TRBV5-6, with D maybe TRBD2 (6 bases). Germline V gene sequence: CDR1 SGHDT, CDR2 YYEEEE. The CDR3 contains 16 residues. V was cut by 0 bases and J by 1 base, with 12 bases left in between. DNA of the CDR3: TGTGCCAGCAGCTTGGTCTTCGGAGGGGGCACAGATACGCAGTATTTT. Translation gives CASSLVFGGGTDTQYF.

The rearrangement links TRBV5-1 to TRBJ1-4, with 8 bases identical to TRBD1. This CDR3 region has 16 residues. The germline V gene encodes CDR1 SGHRS and CDR2 YFSETQ. V dropped 0 bases and J dropped 1; count of bases not matched to a gene: 2. Here the CDR3 reads CASSLGRGLTNEKLFF. The CDR3 region has the DNA TGCGCCAGCAGCTTGGGCAGGGGGCTAACTAATGAAAAACTGTTTTTT. The complete variable domain, with remaining parts taken from reference TRBV5-1 and TRBJ1-4, reads KAGVTQTPRYLIKTRGQQVTLSCSPISGHRSVSWYQQTPGQGLQFLFEYFSETQRNKGNFPGRFSGRQFSNSRSEMNVSTLELGDSALYLCASSLGRGLTNEKLFFGSGTQLSVL.

On this clone: This same CDR3 is encoded by further DNA sequences in the sample. The chain combines TRBV7-9 with TRBJ1-1; the match to TRBD1 covers 7 bases. The CDR3 is 14 residues long. Germline CDR1 reads SEHNR; CDR2 reads FQNEAQ (reference sequence). The V segment lost 0 bases and the J segment 5 bases; nucleotides outside the gene matches: 3. The CDR3 sequence: CASSLAQGRTEAFF. CDR3 DNA sequence: TGTGCCAGCAGCTTAGCACAGGGGAGGACTGAAGCTTTCTTT.

The V call is TRBV5-1, the J call TRBJ1-4; 7 positions agree with TRBD1. The CDR3 has 17 amino acids. In germline, CDR1 is SGHRS, CDR2 YFSETQ. V lost 4 bases to trimming and J lost 3 bases; unmatched junction nucleotides: 12. DNA for the CDR3: TGCGCCAGCAGCCTCTCCATGTACAGGGGACCTAATGAAAAACTGTTTTTT. It encodes CASSLSMYRGPNEKLFF.

With respect to this clone: Within the sample, other DNA sequences also encode this same CDR3. The rearrangement links TRBV5-4 to TRBJ2-5; perhaps TRBD1 as D (6 bases). This CDR3 contains 15 residues. Germline CDR1 and CDR2: SGHNT and YYREEE (reference sequence). V lost 0 bases and J lost 1, with 10 bases in between. CDR3 nucleotide sequence: TGTGCCAGCAGCTTGGGACAAGGGGGCCAAGAGACCCAGTACTTC. Translated: CASSLGQGGQETQYF.

The chain links TRBV7-6 to TRBJ1-3; tentatively, D is TRBD1 (5 bases). The germline V gene encodes CDR1 SGHVS and CDR2 FNYEAQ. This CDR3 region has 16 residues. Trimming removed 5 bases at V and 7 bases at J, with 21 bases between. The CDR3 DNA sequence: TGTGCCAGCAGCGCCTGGGGGGGATGGTCCGGGAACACCATATATTTT. It codes for CASSAWGGWSGNTIYF.

The genes are TRBV2 and TRBJ2-2, with unresolved D. Germline V gene lookup returns CDR1 SNHLY and CDR2 FYNNEI. CDR3 length: 15 residues. Trimming left V 5 bases short and J 2 bases short, with 12 bases between. CDR3 loop: CASSKQPVNTGELFF. For the CDR3, the DNA is TGTGCCAGCAGTAAGCAGCCGGTAAACACCGGGGAGCTGTTTTTT.

This rearrangement joins TRBV5-1 to TRBJ2-3; 7 bases align to TRBD2. With V trimmed by 2 bases and J by 1 base, 4 bases remained unmatched. Germline assignment: CDR1 SGHRS and CDR2 YFSETQ. The length of the CDR3 is 15 residues. CDR3 protein: CASSFKGGGTDTQYF. The CDR3 nucleotides read TGCGCCAGCAGCTTTAAGGGAGGGGGCACAGATACGCAGTATTTT. Complete variable domain (other parts from reference TRBV5-1 and TRBJ2-3): KAGVTQTPRYLIKTRGQQVTLSCSPISGHRSVSWYQQTPGQGLQFLFEYFSETQRNKGNFPGRFSGRQFSNSRSEMNVSTLELGDSALYLCASSFKGGGTDTQYFGPGTRLTVL.

The rearrangement uses TRBV9 and TRBJ1-6, with no clear D. The germline V and J ends were trimmed by 4 bases and 8 bases, with 10 bases remaining between them. Germline V gene lookup returns CDR1 SGDLS and CDR2 YYNGEE. The CDR3 has 13 residues. The CDR3 nucleotides read TGTGCCAGCAGCTCGTCCCCGGATTCACCCCTCCACTTT. Its protein product is CASSSSPDSPLHF. The full variable domain, completed using reference TRBV9 and TRBJ1-6, is DSGVTQTPKHLITATGQRVTLRCSPRSGDLSVYWYQQSLDQGLQFLIQYYNGEERAKGNILERFSAQQFPDLHSELNLSSLELGDSALYFCASSSSPDSPLHFGNGTRLTVT.

This chain links TRBV9 with TRBJ2-1, with D maybe TRBD2 (5 bases). The V gene lost 3 bases and the J gene lost 7 bases, with 17 bases spanning the gap. In germline, CDR1 is SGDLS, CDR2 YYNGEE. This CDR3 is 15 amino acids long. The chain's CDR3 is CASSDPLEGWNEQFF. CDR3 nucleotides: TGTGCCAGCAGCGACCCCTTAGAGGGATGGAATGAGCAGTTCTTC. The whole variable domain, remainder taken from reference TRBV9 and TRBJ2-1, is DSGVTQTPKHLITATGQRVTLRCSPRSGDLSVYWYQQSLDQGLQFLIQYYNGEERAKGNILERFSAQQFPDLHSELNLSSLELGDSALYFCASSDPLEGWNEQFFGPGTRLTVL.

This chain connects TRBV10-3 to TRBJ2-5; TRBD2 matches 12 bases. This CDR3 has 14 amino acids. Germline assignment: CDR1 ENHRY and CDR2 SYGVKD. The ends lost 10 bases at V and 2 bases at J; junction bases unmatched: 5. CDR3 nucleotide sequence: TGTGCCACCGGGACTAGCGGGCTTCAAGAGACCCAGTACTTC. The encoded protein is CATGTSGLQETQYF.

The rearrangement joins TRBV27 to TRBJ2-2; D is unclear. This CDR3 region has 14 residues. CDR1 and CDR2 from the germline V gene are MNHEY and SMNVEV (reference sequence). The germline V and J ends were trimmed by 1 base and 3 bases, with 6 bases remaining between them. The CDR3 loop reads CASSLWPYTGELFF. The CDR3 coding sequence is TGTGCCAGCAGTTTATGGCCTTACACCGGGGAGCTGTTTTTT.

This chain uses TRBV25-1 with TRBJ2-5; D uncertain. The germline gives CDR1 MGHDK, CDR2 SYGVNS. V was trimmed by 5 bases and J by 0 bases, leaving 13 bases between them. The CDR3 is 15 amino acids. CDR3 DNA sequence: TGTGCCAGCAGTCCGGGCGGCGGTTACCAAGAGACCCAGTACTTC. Amino acid sequence: CASSPGGGYQETQYF. The entire variable domain, with the rest obtained from reference TRBV25-1 and TRBJ2-5, is as follows: EADIYQTPRYLVIGTGKKITLECSQTMGHDKMYWYQQDPGMELHLIHYSYGVNSTEKGDLSSESTVSRIRTEHFPLTLESARPSHTSQYLCASSPGGGYQETQYFGPGTRLLVL.